These T cell receptor beta chains were read from a single sample in a study of blood T cell repertoires in COVID-19. The method was immunoSEQ multiplex PCR; TCRdb's version includes in-frame clones alone and lacks a portion of them. The top ten hold about 10% of the sample, which has over 150,000 clones, approximately 77% seen once. The source material was peripheral blood. These receptors all stem from a woman older than 75 with active or convalescent COVID-19. The CDR3 runs from the conserved cysteine through the conserved F or W. D genes are given only for firm matches. The size of a clone is reported for some rows only, either as once, few or many, or as a class for expanded clones.

>TRBV5-1|TRBJ2-2|.|.
TGCGCCAGCAGCCTAGACAGTTTTAGGACCGGGGAGCTGTTTTTT
CASSLDSFRTGELFF
>TRBV11-2|TRBJ1-1|.|few
TGTGCCAGCAGCCACCACAGGGCCCGGAATTCCGAAGCTTTCTTT
CASSHHRARNSEAFF
>TRBV5-1|TRBJ1-3|.|once
TGCGCCAGCAGCTTAGGCCAGGTTGGAAACACCATATATTTT
CASSLGQVGNTIYF
>TRBV5-1|TRBJ1-1|TRBD1|.
TGCGCCAGCAGCGACCCCCGGACAGGAAACACTGAAGCTTTCTTT
CASSDPRTGNTEAFF
>TRBV5-1|TRBJ1-1|TRBD1|.
TGCGCCAGCAGCTGGACAGGACCAGGGTCCACTGAAGCTTTCTTT
CASSWTGPGSTEAFF
>TRBV7-9|TRBJ1-1|TRBD1|.
TGTGCCAGCAGCTCCTTCAGGGGACAGGGAGACACTGAAGCTTTCTTT
CASSSFRGQGDTEAFF
>TRBV5-4|TRBJ2-3|.|.
TGTGCCAGCAGCTTGGCCGGGGAAGCCGGAGATACGCAGTATTTT
CASSLAGEAGDTQYF
>TRBV18|TRBJ2-1|TRBD2|.
TGTGCCAGCTCTTCCGGGCTAGCGGGGTCCTACAATGAGCAGTTCTTC
CASSSGLAGSYNEQFF
>TRBV5-1|TRBJ2-1|TRBD2|.
TGCGCCAGCAGCATTAGACTAGCGGGAGCCCTTCCCAATGAGCAGTTCTTC
CASSIRLAGALPNEQFF
>TRBV7-3|TRBJ2-1|.|.
TGTGCCAGCAGCAACTACCCTACCAAATCCTACAATGAGCAGTTCTTC
CASSNYPTKSYNEQFF
>TRBV5-1|TRBJ2-1|TRBD2|.
TGCGCCAGCAGCCCTGGGACTAGGCCTCCGCGTGAGCAGTTCTTC
CASSPGTRPPREQFF
>TRBV19|TRBJ2-3|TRBD2|.
TGTGCCAGTAGTACGCGGGAGCGAGGCACAGATACGCAGTATTTT
CASSTRERGTDTQYF
>TRBV30|TRBJ2-7|TRBD2|few
TGTGCCTGGAGGGGTAGCGGGAGGCAATTCTCCTACGAGCAGTACTTC
CAWRGSGRQFSYEQYF
>TRBV28|TRBJ2-1|TRBD2|.
TGTGCCAGCACCGGGGACTACTACAATGAGCAGTTCTTC
CASTGDYYNEQFF
>TRBV18|TRBJ2-3|TRBD2|.
TGTGCCAGCTCACCAACGGCTAGCGGGAGGGCCGTCCCAGATACGCAGTATTTT
CASSPTASGRAVPDTQYF
>TRBV4-1|TRBJ2-5|TRBD2|.
TGCGCCAGCAGCCCAGGGGCGGGAGGGCCGGAGACCCAGTACTTC
CASSPGAGGPETQYF
>TRBV6-6|TRBJ2-5|TRBD2|.
TGTGCCAGCAGTCCCGGGACTAGCGGGAGGCCGAGGGCAGAGACCCAGTACTTC
CASSPGTSGRPRAETQYF
>TRBV6-5|TRBJ1-3|.|few
TGTGCCAGCAGTCCTCCGGGGGCTGGAAACACCATATATTTT
CASSPPGAGNTIYF
>TRBV5-4|TRBJ2-5|TRBD2|.
TGTGCCAGCAGCTTGCCCGCAGGAGGCGGGAGGCGGTTGGAGACCCAGTACTTC
CASSLPAGGGRRLETQYF
>TRBV20-1|TRBJ2-7|.|.
TGCAGTGCAACGACAGTGTCGGAGCAGTACTTC
CSATTVSEQYF
>TRBV5-1|TRBJ1-1|.|.
TGCGCCAGCAGCTCTAGGGGCAGGGCGGACACTGAAGCTTTCTTT
CASSSRGRADTEAFF
>TRBV27|TRBJ1-1|TRBD1|.
TGTGCCAGCAGTCCAAGACAGGGTACGAACACTGAAGCTTTCTTT
CASSPRQGTNTEAFF
>TRBV15|TRBJ2-7|.|.
TGTGCCACCAGCAGGAGAGGGGGGGTACTCTACGAGCAGTACTTC
CATSRRGGVLYEQYF
>TRBV11-1|TRBJ1-3|TRBD1|once
TGTGCCAGCAGCTCGACAGGGGCTGGAAACACCATATATTTT
CASSSTGAGNTIYF
>TRBV5-1|TRBJ1-3|.|.
TGCGCCAGCAGCTTTGGAGGTGTGAGACTCCGAGATGGAAACACCATATATTTT
CASSFGGVRLRDGNTIYF
>TRBV19|TRBJ1-2|.|.
TGTGCCAGTAGTCTACGGGACTTAGCTAACTATGGCTACACCTTC
CASSLRDLANYGYTF
>TRBV6-5|TRBJ1-3|.|.
TGTGCCAGCAACGAAGGCGGCTCCTCTGGAAACACCATATATTTT
CASNEGGSSGNTIYF
>TRBV4-2|TRBJ1-1|TRBD1|once
TGTGCCAGCAGCAACAACAGGGGAACTGGCTGGAACACTGAAGCTTTCTTT
CASSNNRGTGWNTEAFF
>TRBV18|TRBJ1-1|TRBD1|.
TGTGCCAGCTCACCAACACAGGGGGCGAACACTGAAGCTTTCTTT
CASSPTQGANTEAFF
>TRBV6-6|TRBJ1-3|.|.
TGTGCCAGCATCCTAAACTCTGGAAACACCATATATTTT
CASILNSGNTIYF
>TRBV9|TRBJ2-1|TRBD2|once
TGTGCCAGCAGCGTCGTAGTTGCGAGCGGGAGTTTTTACAATGAGCAGTTCTTC
CASSVVVASGSFYNEQFF
>TRBV7-9|TRBJ2-7|TRBD2|few
TGTGCCAGCAGCTTAAATACGGGAGGACCATATTACGAGCAGTACTTC
CASSLNTGGPYYEQYF
>TRBV30|TRBJ2-1|.|.
TGTGCCTGGAGTAGCCCGCCGGAGTTGTACAATGAGCAGTTCTTC
CAWSSPPELYNEQFF
>TRBV7-8|TRBJ2-3|TRBD2|.
TGTGCCAGCAGCCCTGACCTACCCCGGACTAGCGGTCCTAGCACAGATACGCAGTATTTT
CASSPDLPRTSGPSTDTQYF
>TRBV12-5|TRBJ2-7|TRBD1|.
TGTGCTAGTGGTTTGCCCCGGGACAGCTCCTACGAGCAGTACTTC
CASGLPRDSSYEQYF
>TRBV5-1|TRBJ2-1|TRBD1|.
TGCGCCAGCAGCGGAGGTTACGGGACAGGGGGCGCGAATGAGCAGTTCTTC
CASSGGYGTGGANEQFF
>TRBV2|TRBJ2-6|.|.
TGTGCCAGCAGTCCAGGGAACAGGGCTGGGGCCAACGTCCTGACTTTC
CASSPGNRAGANVLTF
>TRBV19|TRBJ1-3|TRBD1|.
TGTGCCAGTAGTATGACAGGGTTGCGTGGAAACACCATATATTTT
CASSMTGLRGNTIYF
>TRBV28|TRBJ2-7|.|.
TGTGCCAGCAGTTTAAAGGCAGGGATGTCCTACGAGCAGTACTTC
CASSLKAGMSYEQYF
>TRBV5-1|TRBJ1-2|TRBD1|.
TGCGCCAGCAGCGTGGACAGGGCCTCGTTCTATGGCTACACCTTC
CASSVDRASFYGYTF
>TRBV5-1|TRBJ2-5|TRBD1|.
TGCGCCAGCAGCTTATCCGGGACAGTTCAAGAGACCCAGTACTTC
CASSLSGTVQETQYF
>TRBV3-1/TRBV3-2|TRBJ2-2|TRBD2|few
TGTGCCAGCAGCCAAGGGATAGCGGGAACGAACACCGGGGAGCTGTTTTTT
CASSQGIAGTNTGELFF
>TRBV7-2|TRBJ2-5|.|once
TGTGCCAGCAGCGCTCCCTGGAGCCACCAACAAGAGACCCAGTACTTC
CASSAPWSHQQETQYF
>TRBV4-1|TRBJ1-5|.|.
TGCGCCAGCAGCCAAGATTACAGGGTGGATCAGCCCCAGCATTTT
CASSQDYRVDQPQHF
>TRBV18|TRBJ2-3|TRBD1|.
TGTGCCAGCTCACCCAAACCCGGACAGGGATTCATTAGCACAGATACGCAGTATTTT
CASSPKPGQGFISTDTQYF
>TRBV7-8|TRBJ2-1|TRBD2|.
TGTGCCGCCGGTAGCGGGATATCGCCGCACGGGGATGAGCAGTTCTTC
CAAGSGISPHGDEQFF
>TRBV18|TRBJ1-5|TRBD1|.
TGTGCCAGCTCAGGAGGGACAGAAAATCAGCCCCAGCATTTT
CASSGGTENQPQHF
>TRBV18|TRBJ1-4|.|.
TGTGCCAGCTCACTAGCGGAGGGCGGAGGTAATGAAAAACTGTTTTTT
CASSLAEGGGNEKLFF
>TRBV28|TRBJ2-7|TRBD1|.
TGTGCCAGCAGGAGGGGACAGGGGACCTACGAGCAGTACTTC
CASRRGQGTYEQYF
>TRBV5-1|TRBJ2-1|.|.
TGCGCCAGCAGCTTGGGCGGGACGGTTAACAATGAGCAGTTCTTC
CASSLGGTVNNEQFF
>TRBV12-3/TRBV12-4|TRBJ1-1|.|.
TGTGCCAGCAGTTTAGTAAACACTGAAGCTTTCTTT
CASSLVNTEAFF
>TRBV2|TRBJ1-5|.|many
TGTGCCAGCAGCGTCGGAGTCTCCTATCAGCCCCAGCATTTT
CASSVGVSYQPQHF
>TRBV6-1|TRBJ2-6|TRBD1|.
TGTGCCAGCAGTGCGTGGACAGGGCCCGGGGCCAACGTCCTGACTTTC
CASSAWTGPGANVLTF
>TRBV3-1/TRBV3-2|TRBJ2-1|TRBD2|.
TGTGCCAGCACCGCTAGCGGGAGTTTCTATGAGCAGTTCTTC
CASTASGSFYEQFF
>TRBV7-6|TRBJ2-3|.|.
TGTGCCAGCAGCTTAGATTGGCGGGATACAGATACGCAGTATTTT
CASSLDWRDTDTQYF